This T cell receptor beta chain derives from a study of blood T cell repertoires in COVID-19. Overall study: T cells, B-cell-depleted T cells, or PBMCs supplied cDNA or gDNA.

Germline V CDR1 and CDR2: SGHTA, FQGNSA. Trimming cost V 3 bases and J 5 bases; bases outside gene matches: 8. The CDR3 length is 15 residues. Data came from immunoSEQ multiplex PCR; TCRdb stores just in-frame clones and leaves some out. The profile shows fewer than 85,000 clones, about four fifths of them singletons. The source is a woman at least 80 years old with active or convalescent COVID-19. The V and J genes are TRBV7-2 and TRBJ2-5, with 8 bases that match TRBD2. What was sequenced was peripheral blood. In nucleotides, the CDR3 is TGTGCCAGCAGCTTGGGGCGGGGGGTAAGGGAGACCCAGTACTTC. Protein sequence: CASSLGRGVRETQYF.